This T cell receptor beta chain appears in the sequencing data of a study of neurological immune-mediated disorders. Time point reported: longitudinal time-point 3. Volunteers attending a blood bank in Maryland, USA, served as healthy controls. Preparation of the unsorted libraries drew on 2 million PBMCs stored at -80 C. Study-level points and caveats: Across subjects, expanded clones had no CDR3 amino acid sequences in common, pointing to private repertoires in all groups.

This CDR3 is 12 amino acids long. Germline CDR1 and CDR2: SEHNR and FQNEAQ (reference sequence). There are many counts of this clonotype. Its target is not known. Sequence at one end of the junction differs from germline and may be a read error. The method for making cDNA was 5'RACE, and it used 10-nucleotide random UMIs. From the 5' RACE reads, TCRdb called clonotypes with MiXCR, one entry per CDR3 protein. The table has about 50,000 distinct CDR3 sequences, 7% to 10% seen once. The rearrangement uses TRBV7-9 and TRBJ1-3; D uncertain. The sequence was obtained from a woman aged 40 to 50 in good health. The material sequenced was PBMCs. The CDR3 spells CASSSPGNTIYF. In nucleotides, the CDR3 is TGTGCCAGCAGCTCCCCTGGCAACACCATATATTTT.